Described below is a single T cell receptor (beta chain) sequence and its context. This record belongs to a study of cytomegalovirus exposure and HLA in healthy donors. The ends were cut back, 6 bases at V and 2 bases at J, with 11 bases in the middle. This CDR3 is 13 amino acids long. Germline V lookup: CDR1 MNHEY, CDR2 SVGAGI. Some clones are missing from TCRdb's copy, which holds only in-frame ones; the method was immunoSEQ multiplex PCR. In the table there are roughly 120,000 clones, about nine tenths of which are singletons. The genes are TRBV6-5 and TRBJ2-7, with D hard to call. This receptor was taken from a man younger than 35 in good health and CMV-seropositive. The source material was PBMCs. The CDR3: CASRREAAYEQYF. As DNA, the CDR3 is TGTGCCAGCAGGCGAGAGGCGGCCTACGAGCAGTACTTC.